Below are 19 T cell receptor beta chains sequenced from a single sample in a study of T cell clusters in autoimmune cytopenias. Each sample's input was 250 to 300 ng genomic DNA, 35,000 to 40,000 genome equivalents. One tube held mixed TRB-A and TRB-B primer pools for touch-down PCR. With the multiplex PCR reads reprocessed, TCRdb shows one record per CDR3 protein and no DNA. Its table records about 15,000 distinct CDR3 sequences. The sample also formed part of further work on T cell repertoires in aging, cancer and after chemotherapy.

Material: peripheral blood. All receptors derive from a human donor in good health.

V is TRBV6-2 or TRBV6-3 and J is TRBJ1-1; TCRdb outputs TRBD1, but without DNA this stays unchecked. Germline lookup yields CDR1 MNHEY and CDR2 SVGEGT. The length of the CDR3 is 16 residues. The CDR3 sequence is CASSYPTRQVNTEAFF.

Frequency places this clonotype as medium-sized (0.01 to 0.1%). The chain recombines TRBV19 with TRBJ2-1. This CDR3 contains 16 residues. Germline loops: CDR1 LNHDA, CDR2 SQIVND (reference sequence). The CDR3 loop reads CASSIDLASSYNEQFF.

CDR3 amino acids: CASSIDGRSSYNEQFF. The chain employs TRBV19 and TRBJ2-1. The CDR3 runs to 16 residues. The germline CDR1 and CDR2 sequences are LNHDA and SQIVND (reference sequence). The full variable domain, completed using reference TRBV19 and TRBJ2-1, is DGGITQSPKYLFRKEGQNVTLSCEQNLNHDAMYWYRQDPGQGLRLIYYSQIVNDFQKGDIAEGYSVSREKKESFPLTVTSAQKNPTAFYLCASSIDGRSSYNEQFFGPGTRLTVL.

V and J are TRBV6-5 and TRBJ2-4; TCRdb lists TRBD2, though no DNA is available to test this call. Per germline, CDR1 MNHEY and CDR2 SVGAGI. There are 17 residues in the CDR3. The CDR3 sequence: CASRTLAGVPAKNIQYF.

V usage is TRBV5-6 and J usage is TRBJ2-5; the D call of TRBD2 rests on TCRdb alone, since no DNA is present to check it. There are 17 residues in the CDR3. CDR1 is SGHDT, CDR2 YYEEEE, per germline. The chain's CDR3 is CASSGRGLALGWETQYF.

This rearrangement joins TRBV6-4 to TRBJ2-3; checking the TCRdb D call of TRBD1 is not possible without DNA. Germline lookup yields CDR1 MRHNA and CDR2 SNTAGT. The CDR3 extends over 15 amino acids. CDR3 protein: CASSDTAGTTDTQYF.

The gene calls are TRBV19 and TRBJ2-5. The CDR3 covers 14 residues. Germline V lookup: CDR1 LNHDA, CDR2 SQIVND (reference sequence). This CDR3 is CASSIDGRPETQYF.

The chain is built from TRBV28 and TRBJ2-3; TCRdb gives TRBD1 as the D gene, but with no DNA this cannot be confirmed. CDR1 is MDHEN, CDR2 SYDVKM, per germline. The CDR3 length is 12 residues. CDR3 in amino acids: CASTPGPDTQYF. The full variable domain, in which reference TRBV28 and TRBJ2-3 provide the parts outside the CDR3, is DVKVTQSSRYLVKRTGEKVFLECVQDMDHENMFWYRQDPGLGLRLIYFSYDVKMKEKGDIPEGYSVSREKKERFSLILESASTNQTSMYLCASTPGPDTQYFGPGTRLTVL.

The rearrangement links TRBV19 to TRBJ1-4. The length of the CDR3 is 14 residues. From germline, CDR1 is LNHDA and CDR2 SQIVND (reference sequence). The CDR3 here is CASSGRGTGEKLFF. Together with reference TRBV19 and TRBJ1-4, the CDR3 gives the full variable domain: DGGITQSPKYLFRKEGQNVTLSCEQNLNHDAMYWYRQDPGQGLRLIYYSQIVNDFQKGDIAEGYSVSREKKESFPLTVTSAQKNPTAFYLCASSGRGTGEKLFFGSGTQLSVL.

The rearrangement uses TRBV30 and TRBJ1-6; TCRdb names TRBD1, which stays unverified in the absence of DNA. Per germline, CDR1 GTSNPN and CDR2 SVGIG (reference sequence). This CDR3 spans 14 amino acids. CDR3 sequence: CAFQEVWGNSPLHF.

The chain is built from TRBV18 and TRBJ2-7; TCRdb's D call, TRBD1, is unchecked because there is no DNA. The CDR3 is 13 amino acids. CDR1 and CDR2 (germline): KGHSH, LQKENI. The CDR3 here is CASSRGGTYEQYF. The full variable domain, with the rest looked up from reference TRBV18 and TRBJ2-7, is NAGVMQNPRHLVRRRGQEARLRCSPMKGHSHVYWYRQLPEEGLKFMVYLQKENIIDESGMPKERFSAEFPKEGPSILRIQQVVRGDSAAYFCASSRGGTYEQYFGPGTRLTVT.

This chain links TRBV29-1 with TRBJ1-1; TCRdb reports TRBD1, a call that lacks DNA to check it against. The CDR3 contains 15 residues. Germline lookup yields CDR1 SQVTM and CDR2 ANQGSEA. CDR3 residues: CSVDSHGDRSNEAFF.

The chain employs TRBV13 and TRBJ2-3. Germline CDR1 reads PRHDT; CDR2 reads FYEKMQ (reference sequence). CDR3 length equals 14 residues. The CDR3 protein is CASSLRKRSDTQYF.

CDR3 sequence: CSVEDHEVRDTEAFF. The V gene is TRBV29-1, the J gene TRBJ1-1. Germline V gives CDR1 SQVTM, CDR2 ANQGSEA. There are 15 residues in the CDR3.

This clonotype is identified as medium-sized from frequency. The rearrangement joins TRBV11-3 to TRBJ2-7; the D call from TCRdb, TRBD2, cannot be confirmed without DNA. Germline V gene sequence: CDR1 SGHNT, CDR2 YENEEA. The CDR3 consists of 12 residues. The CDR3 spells CASSPRGGKQYF.

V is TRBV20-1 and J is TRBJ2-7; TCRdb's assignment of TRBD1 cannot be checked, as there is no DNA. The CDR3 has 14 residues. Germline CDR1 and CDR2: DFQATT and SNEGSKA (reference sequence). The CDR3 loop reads CSARGDSQSYEQYF.

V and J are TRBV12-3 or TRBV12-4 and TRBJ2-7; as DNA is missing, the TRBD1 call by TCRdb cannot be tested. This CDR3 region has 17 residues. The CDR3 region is CASLVFERDRAHYEQYF.

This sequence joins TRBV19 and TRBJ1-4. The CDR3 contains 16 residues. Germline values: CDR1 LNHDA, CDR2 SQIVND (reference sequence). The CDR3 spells CASRTWTDATNEKLFF. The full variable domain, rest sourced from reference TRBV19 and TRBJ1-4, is DGGITQSPKYLFRKEGQNVTLSCEQNLNHDAMYWYRQDPGQGLRLIYYSQIVNDFQKGDIAEGYSVSREKKESFPLTVTSAQKNPTAFYLCASRTWTDATNEKLFFGSGTQLSVL.

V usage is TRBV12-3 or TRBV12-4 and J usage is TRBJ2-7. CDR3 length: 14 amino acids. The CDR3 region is CASSLGRRSYEQYF.